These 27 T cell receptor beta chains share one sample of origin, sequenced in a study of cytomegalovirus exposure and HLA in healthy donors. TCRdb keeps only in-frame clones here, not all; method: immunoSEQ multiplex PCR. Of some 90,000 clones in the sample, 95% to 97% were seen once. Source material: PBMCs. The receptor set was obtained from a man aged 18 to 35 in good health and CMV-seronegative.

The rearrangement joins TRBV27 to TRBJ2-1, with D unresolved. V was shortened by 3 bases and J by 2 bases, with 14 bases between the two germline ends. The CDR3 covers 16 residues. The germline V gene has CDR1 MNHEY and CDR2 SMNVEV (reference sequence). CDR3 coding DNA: TGTGCCAGCAGTTTTTTGGCCTCCGCCCCCTACAATGAGCAGTTCTTC. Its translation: CASSFLASAPYNEQFF.

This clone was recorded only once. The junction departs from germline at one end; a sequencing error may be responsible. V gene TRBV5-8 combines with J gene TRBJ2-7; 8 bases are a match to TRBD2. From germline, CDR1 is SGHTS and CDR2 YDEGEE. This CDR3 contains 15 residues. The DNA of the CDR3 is TGTGCCAGCAGCCTCGGGGTCGGGAGGGCCAGTTCGGAAATATTC. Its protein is CASSLGVGRASSEIF.

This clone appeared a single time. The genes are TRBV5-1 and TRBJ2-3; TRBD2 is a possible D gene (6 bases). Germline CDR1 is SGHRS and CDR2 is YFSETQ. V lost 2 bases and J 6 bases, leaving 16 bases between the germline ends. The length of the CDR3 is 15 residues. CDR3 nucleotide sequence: TGCGCCAGCAGCTTAACGCCGGGAGCATCTGATACGCAGTATTTT. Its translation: CASSLTPGASDTQYF.

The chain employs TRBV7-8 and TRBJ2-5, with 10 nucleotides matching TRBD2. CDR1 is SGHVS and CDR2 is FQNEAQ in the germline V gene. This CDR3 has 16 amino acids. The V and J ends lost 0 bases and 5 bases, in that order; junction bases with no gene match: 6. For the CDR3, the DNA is TGTGCCAGCAGCTTAGCGCCCAGCGGGAGGGCCGAGACCCAGTACTTC. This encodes CASSLAPSGRAETQYF.

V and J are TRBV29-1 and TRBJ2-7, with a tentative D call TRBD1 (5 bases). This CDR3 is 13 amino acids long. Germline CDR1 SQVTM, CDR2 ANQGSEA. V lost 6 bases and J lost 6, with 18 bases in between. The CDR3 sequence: CSVALVSRGEQYF. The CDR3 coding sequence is TGCAGCGTGGCCCTGGTTAGTAGGGGCGAGCAGTACTTC.

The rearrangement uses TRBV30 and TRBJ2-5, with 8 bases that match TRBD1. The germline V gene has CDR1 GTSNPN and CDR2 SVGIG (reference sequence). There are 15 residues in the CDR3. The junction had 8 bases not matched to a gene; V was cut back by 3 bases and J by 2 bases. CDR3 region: CAWSFIGQGQETQYF. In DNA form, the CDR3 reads TGTGCCTGGAGCTTTATTGGACAGGGTCAAGAGACCCAGTACTTC.

The CDR3 region is CASSLVQGTDTQYF. The CDR3 DNA reads as TGTGCCAGCAGCTTAGTGCAGGGTACAGATACGCAGTATTTT. This chain joins TRBV11-3 and TRBJ2-3, with TRBD1 as a possible D gene (5 bases). Germline CDR1 SGHNT, CDR2 YENEEA. The CDR3 is 14 residues long. Trimming removed 1 base at V and 3 bases at J, with 8 bases between.

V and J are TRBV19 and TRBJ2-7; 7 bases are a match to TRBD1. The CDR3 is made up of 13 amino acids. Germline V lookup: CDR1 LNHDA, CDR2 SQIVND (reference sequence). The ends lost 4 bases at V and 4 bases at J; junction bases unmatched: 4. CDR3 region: CASSSKQGYEQYF. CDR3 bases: TGTGCCAGTAGTAGTAAACAGGGGTACGAGCAGTACTTC.

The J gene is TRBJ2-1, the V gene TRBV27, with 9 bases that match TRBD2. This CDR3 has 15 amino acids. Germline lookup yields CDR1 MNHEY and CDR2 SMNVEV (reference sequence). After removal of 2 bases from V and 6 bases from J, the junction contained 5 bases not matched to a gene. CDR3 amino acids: CASSLAGGPSNEQFF. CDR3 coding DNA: TGTGCCAGCAGTTTAGCGGGAGGGCCGAGCAATGAGCAGTTCTTC.

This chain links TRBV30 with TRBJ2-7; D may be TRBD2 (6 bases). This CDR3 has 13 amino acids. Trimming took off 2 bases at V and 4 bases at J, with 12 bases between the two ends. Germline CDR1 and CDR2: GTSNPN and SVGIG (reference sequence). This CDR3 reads CAWSSGGWYEQYF. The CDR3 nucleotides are TGTGCCTGGAGTAGTGGGGGGTGGTACGAGCAGTACTTC.

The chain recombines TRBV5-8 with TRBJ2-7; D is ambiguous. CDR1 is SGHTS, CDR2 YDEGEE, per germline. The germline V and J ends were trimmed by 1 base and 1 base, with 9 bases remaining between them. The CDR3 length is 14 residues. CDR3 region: CASSLFRSSYEQYF. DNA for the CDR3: TGTGCCAGCAGCTTGTTCCGGTCTTCCTACGAGCAGTACTTC.

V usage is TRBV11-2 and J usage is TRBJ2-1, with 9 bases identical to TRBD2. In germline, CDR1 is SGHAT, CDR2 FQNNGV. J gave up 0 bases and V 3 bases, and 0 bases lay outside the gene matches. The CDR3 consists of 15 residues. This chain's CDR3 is CASSLGLASYNEQFF. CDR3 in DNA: TGTGCCAGCAGCTTGGGACTAGCCTCCTACAATGAGCAGTTCTTC. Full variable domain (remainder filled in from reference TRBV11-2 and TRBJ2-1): EAGVAQSPRYKIIEKRQSVAFWCNPISGHATLYWYQQILGQGPKLLIQFQNNGVVDDSQLPKDRFSAERLKGVDSTLKIQPAKLEDSAVYLCASSLGLASYNEQFFGPGTRLTVL.

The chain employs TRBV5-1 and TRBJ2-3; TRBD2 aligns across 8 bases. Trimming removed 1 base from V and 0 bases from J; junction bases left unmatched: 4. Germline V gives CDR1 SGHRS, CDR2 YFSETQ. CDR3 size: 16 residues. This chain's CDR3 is CASSLSAGGSTDTQYF. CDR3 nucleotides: TGCGCCAGCAGCTTGAGTGCGGGAGGTAGCACAGATACGCAGTATTTT.

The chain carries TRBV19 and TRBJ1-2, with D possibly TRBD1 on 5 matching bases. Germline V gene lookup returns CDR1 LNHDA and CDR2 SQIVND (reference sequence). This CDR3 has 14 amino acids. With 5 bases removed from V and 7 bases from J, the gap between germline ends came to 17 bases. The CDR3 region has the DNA TGTGCCAGTAGTCCCCGGCAGGGTGGTAGTGGCTACACCTTC. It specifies CASSPRQGGSGYTF.

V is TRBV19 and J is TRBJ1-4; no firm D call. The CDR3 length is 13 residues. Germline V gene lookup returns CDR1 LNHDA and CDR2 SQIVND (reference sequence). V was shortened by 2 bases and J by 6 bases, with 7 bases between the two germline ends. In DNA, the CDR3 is TGTGCCAGTAGTATAACCTACTATGAAAAACTGTTTTTT. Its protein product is CASSITYYEKLFF.

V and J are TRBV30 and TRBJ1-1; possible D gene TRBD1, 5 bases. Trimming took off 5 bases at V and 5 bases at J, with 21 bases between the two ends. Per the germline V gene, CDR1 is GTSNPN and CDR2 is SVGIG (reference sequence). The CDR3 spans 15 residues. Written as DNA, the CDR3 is TGTGCCTGGGATGTTGGTAGGGGTCGAGAGACTGAAGCTTTCTTT. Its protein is CAWDVGRGRETEAFF.

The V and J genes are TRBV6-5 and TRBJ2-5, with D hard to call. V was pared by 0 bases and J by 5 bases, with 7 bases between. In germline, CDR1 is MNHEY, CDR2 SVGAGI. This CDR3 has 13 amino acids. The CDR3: CASSYSPRETQYF. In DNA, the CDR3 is TGTGCCAGCAGTTACTCGCCGCGGGAGACCCAGTACTTC.

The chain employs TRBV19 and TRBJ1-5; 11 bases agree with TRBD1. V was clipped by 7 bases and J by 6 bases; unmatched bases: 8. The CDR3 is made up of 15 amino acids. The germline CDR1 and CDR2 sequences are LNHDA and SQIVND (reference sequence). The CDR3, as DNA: TGTGCCAGTACCTCAGGACAGGGGGCTATTCAGCCCCAGCATTTT. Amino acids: CASTSGQGAIQPQHF.

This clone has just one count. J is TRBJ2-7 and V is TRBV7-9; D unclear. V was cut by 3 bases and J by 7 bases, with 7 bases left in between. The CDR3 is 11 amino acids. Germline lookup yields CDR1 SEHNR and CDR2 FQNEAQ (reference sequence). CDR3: CASSLETEQYF. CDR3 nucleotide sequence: TGTGCCAGCAGCTTGGAGACGGAGCAGTACTTC.

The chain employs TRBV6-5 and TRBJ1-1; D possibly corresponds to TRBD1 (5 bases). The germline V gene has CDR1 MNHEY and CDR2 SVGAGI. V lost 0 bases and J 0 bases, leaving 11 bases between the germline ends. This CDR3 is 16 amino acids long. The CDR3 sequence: CASSYSGVWVNTEAFF. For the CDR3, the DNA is TGTGCCAGCAGTTACTCAGGGGTCTGGGTGAACACTGAAGCTTTCTTT.

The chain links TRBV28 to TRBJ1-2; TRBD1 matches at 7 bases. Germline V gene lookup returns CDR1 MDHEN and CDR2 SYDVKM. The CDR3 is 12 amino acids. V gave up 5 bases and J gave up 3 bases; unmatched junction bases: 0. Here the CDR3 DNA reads TGTGCCAGCAGTACAGGGGACTATGGCTACACCTTC. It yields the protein CASSTGDYGYTF.

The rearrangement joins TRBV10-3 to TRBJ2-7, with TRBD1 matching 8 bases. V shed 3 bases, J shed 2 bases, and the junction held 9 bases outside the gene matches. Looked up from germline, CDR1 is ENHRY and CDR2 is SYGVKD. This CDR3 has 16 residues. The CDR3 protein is CAISDLNRGSPYEQYF. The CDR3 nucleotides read TGTGCCATCAGTGACCTAAACAGGGGGTCCCCCTACGAGCAGTACTTC.

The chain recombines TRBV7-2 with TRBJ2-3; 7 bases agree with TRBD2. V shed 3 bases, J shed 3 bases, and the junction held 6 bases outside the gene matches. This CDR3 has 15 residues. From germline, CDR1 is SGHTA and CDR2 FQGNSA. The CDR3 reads CASSLRGRKTDTQYF. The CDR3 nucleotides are TGTGCCAGCAGCTTGCGGGGGAGGAAGACAGATACGCAGTATTTT.

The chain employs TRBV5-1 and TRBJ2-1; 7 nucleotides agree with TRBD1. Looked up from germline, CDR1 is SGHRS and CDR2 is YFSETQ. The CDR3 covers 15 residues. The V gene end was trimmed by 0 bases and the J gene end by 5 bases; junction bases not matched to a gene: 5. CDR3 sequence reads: CASSLEDRLHNEQFF. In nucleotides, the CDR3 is TGCGCCAGCAGCTTGGAGGACAGGCTACACAATGAGCAGTTCTTC.

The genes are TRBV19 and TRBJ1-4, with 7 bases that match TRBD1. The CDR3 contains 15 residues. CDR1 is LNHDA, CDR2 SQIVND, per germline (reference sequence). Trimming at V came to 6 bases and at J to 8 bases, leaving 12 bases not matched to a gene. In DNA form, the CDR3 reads TGTGCCAGTAGCCTCTTACGACAGGGCGTCGAAAAACTGTTTTTT. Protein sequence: CASSLLRQGVEKLFF.

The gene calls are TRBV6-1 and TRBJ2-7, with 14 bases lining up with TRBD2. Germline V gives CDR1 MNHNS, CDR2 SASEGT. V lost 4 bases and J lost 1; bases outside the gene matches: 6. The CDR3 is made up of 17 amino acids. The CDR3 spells CASSGGTSGSPSYEQYV. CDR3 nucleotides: TGTGCCAGCAGTGGCGGGACTAGCGGGAGCCCTTCCTACGAGCAGTACGTC.

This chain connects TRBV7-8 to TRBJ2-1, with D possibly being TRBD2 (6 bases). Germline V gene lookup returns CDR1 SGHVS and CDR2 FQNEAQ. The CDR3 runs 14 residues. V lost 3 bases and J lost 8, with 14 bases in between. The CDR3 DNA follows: TGTGCCAGCAGCTTGCGGGGACCTGGGGATGAGCAGTTCTTC. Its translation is CASSLRGPGDEQFF.